Sequencing of this T cell receptor beta chain was carried out in a study of blood T cell repertoires in COVID-19. In the source study's methods: Nucleated cell counts were estimated from reference gene primer amplification. Assay used: immunoSEQ multiplex PCR; TCRdb lists only in-frame clones, some missing. V, J and clone size are taken as reported in that table, and D and trimming were inferred from the DNA itself. The sample includes roughly 480,000 clones, roughly 87% of them seen just once. V gave up 4 bases and J gave up 0 bases, with 9 bases separating them. The CDR3 has 15 residues. CDR1 is KGHDR and CDR2 is SFDVKD in the germline V gene.

The chain employs TRBV24-1 and TRBJ2-1, with D possibly TRBD2 on 7 matching bases. Sequencing was carried out using peripheral blood. This receptor was obtained from a man in his late teens or twenties with COVID-19, enrolled during active disease. The CDR3 spells CATSEGGGSYNEQFF. The CDR3 DNA reads as TGTGCCACCAGTGAAGGGGGGGGCTCCTACAATGAGCAGTTCTTC.